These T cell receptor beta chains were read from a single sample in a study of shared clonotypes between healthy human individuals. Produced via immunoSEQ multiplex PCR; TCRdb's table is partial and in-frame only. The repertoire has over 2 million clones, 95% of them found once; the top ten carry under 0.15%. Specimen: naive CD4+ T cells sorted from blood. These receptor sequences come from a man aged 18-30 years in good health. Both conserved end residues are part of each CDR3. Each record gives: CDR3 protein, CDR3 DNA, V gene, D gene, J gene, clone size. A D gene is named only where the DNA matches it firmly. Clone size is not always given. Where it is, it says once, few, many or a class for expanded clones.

CASSSLIVIYGYTF	TGTGCCAGCAGCTCACTTATAGTAATCTATGGCTACACCTTC	TRBV28	NA	TRBJ1-2	NA
CALSSVGTASTDTQYF	TGTGCCCTGTCATCCGTCGGGACAGCTAGCACAGATACGCAGTATTTT	TRBV30	TRBD1	TRBJ2-3	once
CASSKTSTDTQYF	TGTGCCAGCAGCAAAACTAGCACAGATACGCAGTATTTT	TRBV5-4	NA	TRBJ2-3	few
CASSRQGRNEQYF	TGCGCCAGCAGTCGACAGGGAAGGAACGAGCAGTACTTC	TRBV5-1	TRBD1	TRBJ2-7	NA
CASRRDRGNYEQYF	TGTGCCAGCAGACGGGACAGGGGTAACTACGAGCAGTACTTC	TRBV6-5	TRBD1	TRBJ2-7	NA
CASGYPTGVQETQYF	TGTGCTAGTGGTTATCCCACAGGGGTACAAGAGACCCAGTACTTC	TRBV12-5	TRBD1	TRBJ2-5	NA
CSVEPQRGYGYTF	TGCAGCGTTGAACCCCAGAGGGGCTATGGCTACACCTTC	TRBV29-1	NA	TRBJ1-2	NA
CASSVAMQNTEAFF	TGTGCCAGCAGCGTAGCTATGCAGAACACTGAAGCTTTCTTT	TRBV9	NA	TRBJ1-1	NA
CASSPSGTSGANTGELFF	TGTGCCAGCAGCCCGTCCGGGACTAGCGGGGCAAACACCGGGGAGCTGTTTTTT	TRBV7-3	TRBD2	TRBJ2-2	NA
CASRYGTLLRQETQYF	TGCGCCAGCAGGTATGGGACTCTCCTTAGGCAAGAGACCCAGTACTTC	TRBV5-1	NA	TRBJ2-5	NA
CASSPRGQSNSPLHF	TGTGCCAGTAGTCCCCGTGGACAAAGTAATTCACCCCTCCACTTT	TRBV19	NA	TRBJ1-6	NA
CASSLDRPELTGEQYF	TGTGCCAGCAGCTTAGATCGGCCCGAACTGACGGGTGAGCAGTACTTC	TRBV11-2	NA	TRBJ2-7	NA
CACDPLDRAAGYTF	TGTGCCTGCGACCCCTTGGACAGGGCGGCTGGCTACACCTTC	TRBV30	TRBD1	TRBJ1-2	once
CASRDPGGSYTF	TGCGCCAGCAGGGATCCCGGAGGAAGCTACACCTTC	TRBV10-2	NA	TRBJ1-2	once
CASSRRWDSSTDTQYF	TGTGCCAGCAGCCGCAGGTGGGACAGTAGCACAGATACGCAGTATTTT	TRBV6-4	TRBD1	TRBJ2-3	NA
CASSPWTSSYEQYF	TGTGCCAGCAGCCCCTGGACTAGTTCCTACGAGCAGTACTTC	TRBV9	TRBD2	TRBJ2-7	NA
CASSQGTRGYGYTF	TGCGCCAGCAGCCAAGGGACGCGGGGCTATGGCTACACCTTC	TRBV4-3	NA	TRBJ1-2	NA
CASSVAEYTEAFF	TGCGCCAGCAGCGTCGCGGAGTACACTGAAGCTTTCTTT	TRBV5-1	NA	TRBJ1-1	NA
CASNYKGQGETQYF	TGTGCCAGCAATTACAAGGGGCAGGGGGAGACCCAGTACTTC	TRBV2	NA	TRBJ2-5	NA
CASKTLTGQINSPLHF	TGTGCCAGCAAGACGTTGACGGGACAGATTAATTCACCCCTCCACTTT	TRBV27	TRBD1	TRBJ1-6	NA
CAIVSGANVLTF	TGTGCCATTGTCTCTGGGGCCAACGTCCTGACTTTC	TRBV6-6	NA	TRBJ2-6	NA
CASSQEQNFNSPLHF	TGCGCCAGCAGCCAAGAACAGAATTTTAATTCACCCCTCCACTTT	TRBV4-3	NA	TRBJ1-6	NA
CASSPDSLNTEAFF	TGTGCCAGCAGTCCTGACAGCCTGAACACTGAAGCTTTCTTT	TRBV2	NA	TRBJ1-1	once
CASSLGTATNEKLFF	TGCGCCAGCAGCTTGGGAACCGCAACTAATGAAAAACTGTTTTTT	TRBV5-1	NA	TRBJ1-4	NA
CASSSTGTSGRAGEQYF	TGTGCCAGCAGCTCAACCGGGACTAGCGGGAGGGCCGGCGAGCAGTACTTC	TRBV28	TRBD2	TRBJ2-7	NA
CASSLGVEAFF	TGTGCCAGCAGCCTGGGAGTTGAAGCTTTCTTT	TRBV7-9	NA	TRBJ1-1	NA
CAISESGTGLNYGYTF	TGTGCCATCAGTGAGTCTGGGACAGGGCTGAACTATGGCTACACCTTC	TRBV10-3	TRBD1	TRBJ1-2	NA